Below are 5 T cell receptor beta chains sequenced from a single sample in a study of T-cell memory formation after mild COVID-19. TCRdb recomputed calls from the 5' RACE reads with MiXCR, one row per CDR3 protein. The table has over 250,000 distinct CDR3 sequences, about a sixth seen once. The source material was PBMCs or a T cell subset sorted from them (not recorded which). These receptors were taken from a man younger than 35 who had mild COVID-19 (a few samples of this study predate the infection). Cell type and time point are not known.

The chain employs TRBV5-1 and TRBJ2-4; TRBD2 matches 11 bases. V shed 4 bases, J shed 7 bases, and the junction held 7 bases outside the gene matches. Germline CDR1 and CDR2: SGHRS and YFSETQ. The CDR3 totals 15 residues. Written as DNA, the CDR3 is TGCGCCAGCAGCCAAAATAGCGGGGGGGAGAACATTCAGTACTTC. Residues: CASSQNSGGENIQYF. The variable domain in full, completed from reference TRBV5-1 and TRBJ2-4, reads KAGVTQTPRYLIKTRGQQVTLSCSPISGHRSVSWYQQTPGQGLQFLFEYFSETQRNKGNFPGRFSGRQFSNSRSEMNVSTLELGDSALYLCASSQNSGGENIQYFGAGTRLSVL.

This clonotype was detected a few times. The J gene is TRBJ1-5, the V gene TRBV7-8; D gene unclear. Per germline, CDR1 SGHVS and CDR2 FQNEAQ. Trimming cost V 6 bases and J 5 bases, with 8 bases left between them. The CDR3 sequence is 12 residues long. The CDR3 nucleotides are TGTGCCAGCAGTAAGGACGATCAGCCCCAGCATTTT. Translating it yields CASSKDDQPQHF.

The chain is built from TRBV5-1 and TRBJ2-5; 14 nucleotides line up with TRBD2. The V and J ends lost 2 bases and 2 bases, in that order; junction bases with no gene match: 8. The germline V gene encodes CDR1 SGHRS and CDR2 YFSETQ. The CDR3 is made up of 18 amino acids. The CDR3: CASSFAGTSGGGQETQYF. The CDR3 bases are TGCGCCAGCAGCTTTGCCGGGACTAGCGGGGGAGGACAAGAGACCCAGTACTTC. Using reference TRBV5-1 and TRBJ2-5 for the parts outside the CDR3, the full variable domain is KAGVTQTPRYLIKTRGQQVTLSCSPISGHRSVSWYQQTPGQGLQFLFEYFSETQRNKGNFPGRFSGRQFSNSRSEMNVSTLELGDSALYLCASSFAGTSGGGQETQYFGPGTRLLVL.

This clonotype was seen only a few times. The chain's CDR3 is CSAPLAGGQDTQYF. The CDR3 DNA sequence: TGCAGTGCTCCACTAGCGGGGGGTCAGGATACGCAGTATTTT. The V call is TRBV20-1, the J call TRBJ2-3, with 12 nucleotides matching TRBD2. Germline trimming cut 5 bases from V and 6 bases from J; bases unmatched to any gene: 6. This CDR3 comprises 14 residues. Germline V CDR1 and CDR2: DFQATT, SNEGSKA (reference sequence).

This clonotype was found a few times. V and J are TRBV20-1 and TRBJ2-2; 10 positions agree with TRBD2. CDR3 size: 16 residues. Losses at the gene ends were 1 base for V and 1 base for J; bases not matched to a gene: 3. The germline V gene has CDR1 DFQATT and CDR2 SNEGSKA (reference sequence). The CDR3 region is CSARALAGGNTGELFF. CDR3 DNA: TGCAGTGCTAGAGCTTTAGCGGGGGGGAACACCGGGGAGCTGTTTTTT.